The 27 T cell receptor beta chains below were found in one sample sequenced in a study of molecular identifiers for immune sequencing clone quantification. MiXCR was run by TCRdb on the PCR reads, yielding one entry per CDR3 protein. The repertoire holds some 590,000 distinct CDR3 sequences, with roughly 23% as singletons. Sequenced input: naive CD8+ T cells from blood, with Jurkat cell RNA spiked in. Subset defined: FACS-sorted CD8+CD4-CCR7+CD45RA+ naive T cells. The receptors originated from a human donor in good health. Some libraries in this study had Jurkat cell RNA spiked in.

This clonotype was seen many times. J is TRBJ1-5 and V is TRBV4-1; D possibly corresponds to TRBD1 (6 bases). This CDR3 comprises 15 residues. The V end was cut by 2 bases, the J end by 3 bases, with 11 bases between. Germline V gene sequence: CDR1 MGHRA, CDR2 YSYEKL. Here the CDR3 reads CASSQYTGSNQPQHF. The CDR3 coding sequence is TGCGCCAGCAGCCAATATACAGGGTCCAATCAGCCCCAGCATTTT.

This clonotype occurred a few times. The V gene is TRBV5-1, the J gene TRBJ2-7, with 7 bases identical to TRBD2. Per the germline V gene, CDR1 is SGHRS and CDR2 is YFSETQ. CDR3 size: 18 residues. The V segment lost 0 bases and the J segment 4 bases; nucleotides outside the gene matches: 16. As DNA, the CDR3 is TGCGCCAGCAGCTTGGCGCCCCAGGGACTATCGATACTATACGAGCAGTACTTC. It translates to CASSLAPQGLSILYEQYF.

V gene TRBV27 combines with J gene TRBJ1-3; maybe TRBD1 (6 bases). V was trimmed by 5 bases and J by 0 bases, leaving 17 bases between them. CDR1 and CDR2 (germline): MNHEY, SMNVEV (reference sequence). The CDR3 extends over 17 amino acids. CDR3 protein: CASSTLQDSLSGNTIYF. CDR3 in DNA: TGTGCCAGCAGTACTCTCCAGGACAGCCTCTCTGGAAACACCATATATTTT.

The J gene is TRBJ2-1, the V gene TRBV19; D is possibly TRBD1 or TRBD2 (5 bases each). The V end lost 7 bases, the J end lost 10 bases, and 11 bases lay between the germline ends. The CDR3 runs 11 residues. Germline V gene sequence: CDR1 LNHDA, CDR2 SQIVND (reference sequence). CDR3 protein: CASTLGEEQFF. CDR3 DNA sequence: TGTGCCAGTACTTTAGGGGAGGAGCAGTTCTTC.

This clonotype was observed a few times. The chain employs TRBV20-1 and TRBJ2-7; TRBD1 matches 10 bases. The V gene end was trimmed by 2 bases and the J gene end by 2 bases; junction bases not matched to a gene: 6. Germline V gene lookup returns CDR1 DFQATT and CDR2 SNEGSKA (reference sequence). This CDR3 region has 15 residues. The CDR3 DNA reads as TGCAGTGCTAGATTCGGGACAGGGGTCCCCTACGAGCAGTACTTC. Translating it yields CSARFGTGVPYEQYF.

The V gene is TRBV6-5, the J gene TRBJ2-3, with 7 bases lining up with TRBD1. The germline V gene encodes CDR1 MNHEY and CDR2 SVGAGI. The J segment lost 3 bases and the V segment lost 0 bases, leaving 9 bases of the junction unmatched. CDR3 length: 17 residues. In DNA, the CDR3 is TGTGCCAGCAGTTACTCACAAACAGGGGTTAGGACAGATACGCAGTATTTT. Amino acid sequence: CASSYSQTGVRTDTQYF.

Regarding this clonotype: Just one base apart from a much larger clone, this may be a read error. This chain uses TRBV6-5 with TRBJ2-3; D gene ambiguous. V lost 3 bases and J lost 0, with 10 bases in between. Germline V gene data show CDR1 as MNHEY and CDR2 as SVGAGI. The CDR3 has 15 residues. The DNA of the CDR3 is TGTGCCAGCAGTTATGAGCCAACTAGCACAGATACGCAGTATTTT. Translated, it gives CASSYEPTSTDTQYF.

This clonotype was recorded at least ten times. The chain combines TRBV7-2 with TRBJ1-5; perhaps TRBD1 as D (5 bases). In germline, CDR1 is SGHTA, CDR2 FQGNSA. The CDR3 runs to 15 residues. Trimming removed 1 base at V and 0 bases at J, with 7 bases between. The CDR3 coding sequence is TGTGCCAGCAGCTTAGGACAGAATAGCAATCAGCCCCAGCATTTT. This translates into CASSLGQNSNQPQHF.

A few counts support this clonotype. The chain has TRBV6-5 and TRBJ1-6; D perhaps matches TRBD1 (5 bases). With 6 bases removed from V and 7 bases from J, the gap between germline ends came to 13 bases. CDR3 length: 14 residues. The V gene's germline CDR1 is MNHEY and CDR2 SVGAGI. This CDR3 reads CASRPGAGNSPLHF. CDR3 coding DNA: TGTGCCAGCAGACCCGGGGCAGGCAATTCACCCCTCCACTTT.

Details on this clonotype: Possible read error: a much larger clone is one base away. This chain joins TRBV7-2 and TRBJ2-1; D gene uncertain. CDR1 SGHTA and CDR2 FQGNSA come from the germline V gene. There are 14 residues in the CDR3. CDR3 sequence reads: CASSLVERDNKQFF. CDR3 sequence (DNA): TGTGCCAGCAGCTTAGTAGAAAGAGACAATAAGCAGTTCTTC. Filled out from reference TRBV7-2 and TRBJ2-1, the complete variable domain reads GAGVSQSPSNKVTEKGKDVELRCDPISGHTALYWYRQSLGQGLEFLIYFQGNSAPDKSGLPSDRFSAERTGGSVSTLTIQRTQQEDSAVYLCASSLVERDNKQFFGPGTRLTVL.

This chain joins TRBV5-1 and TRBJ1-4; D gene ambiguous. CDR1 and CDR2 (germline): SGHRS, YFSETQ. V was cut by 4 bases and J by 7 bases, with 14 bases left in between. The CDR3 is 14 amino acids. CDR3 coding DNA: TGCGCCAGCAGCACAATGGGAGGGATTGAAAAACTGTTTTTT. Translation: CASSTMGGIEKLFF.

The chain couples TRBV27 to TRBJ2-5; tentative D call: TRBD1 (5 bases). Trimming pared 8 bases from V and 0 bases from J, leaving 13 bases between. The CDR3 runs to 14 residues. Germline-derived CDR1 and CDR2 are MNHEY and SMNVEV (reference sequence). CDR3 sequence: CASSPTRDQETQYF. CDR3 nucleotide sequence: TGTGCCAGCTCACCAACCAGGGACCAAGAGACCCAGTACTTC.

The rearrangement links TRBV18 to TRBJ1-4; D is ambiguous. Per the germline V gene, CDR1 is KGHSH and CDR2 is LQKENI. Between the trimmed V and J ends, which lost 2 bases and 6 bases, there was a span of 13 bases. This CDR3 contains 15 residues. For the CDR3, the DNA is TGTGCCAGCTCACCAGTATGGATAACGGATGAAAAACTGTTTTTT. Translation: CASSPVWITDEKLFF.

The chain recombines TRBV11-2 with TRBJ2-5, with D unresolved. The V end was cut by 5 bases, the J end by 1 base, with 5 bases between. The CDR3 runs to 12 residues. Germline-derived CDR1 and CDR2 are SGHAT and FQNNGV. The CDR3 DNA reads TGTGCCAGCAGCACGATCCAAGAGACCCAGTACTTC. It is translated as CASSTIQETQYF.

This clonotype has more than one count but fewer than ten. Its ends do not fully match the called genes, so a read error is possible. V gene TRBV19 combines with J gene TRBJ2-7, with 10 positions matching TRBD1. Germline assignment: CDR1 LNHDA and CDR2 SQIVND (reference sequence). CDR3 length equals 15 residues. The CDR3 DNA reads as TGTGCCAGTAGTATGGGGACAGGGGTTACCTACGAGCAGCACTTC. Translation: CASSMGTGVTYEQHF.

For this clonotype: This may come from a read error, since a much larger clone is one base off. The conserved closing phenylalanine or tryptophan is absent in this CDR3, likely reflecting a read error. J is TRBJ1-1 and V is TRBV20-1, with D possibly TRBD1 on 5 matching bases. The CDR3 has 13 amino acids. V dropped 1 base and J dropped 5 bases, with 11 bases sitting between them. Looked up from germline, CDR1 is DFQATT and CDR2 is SNEGSKA (reference sequence). CDR3 protein: CSARAGRGTEAFL. CDR3 bases: TGCAGTGCTAGAGCGGGACGCGGGACTGAAGCTTTCCTT.

The gene calls are TRBV24-1 and TRBJ1-5; weak D call: TRBD1 (5 bases). This CDR3 spans 14 amino acids. The V gene's germline CDR1 is KGHDR and CDR2 SFDVKD. The V end was cut by 7 bases, the J end by 3 bases, with 12 bases between. CDR3 loop: CATSDRYHNQPQHF. CDR3 bases: TGTGCCACCAGCGACAGATACCACAATCAGCCCCAGCATTTT.

This clonotype was counted at least ten times. The V call is TRBV29-1, the J call TRBJ2-7; 11 positions match TRBD1. This CDR3 contains 13 residues. The V gene's germline CDR1 is SQVTM and CDR2 ANQGSEA. Trimming at V came to 7 bases and at J to 4 bases, leaving 6 bases not matched to a gene. The CDR3 loop reads CSAQGTGGYEQYF. The DNA of the CDR3 is TGCAGCGCTCAGGGGACAGGGGGATACGAGCAGTACTTC.

This clonotype has more than one count but fewer than ten. J is TRBJ1-2 and V is TRBV6-5; weak D call: TRBD1 (5 bases). This CDR3 region has 16 residues. Trimming took off 0 bases at V and 0 bases at J, with 11 bases between the two ends. Germline CDR1 and CDR2: MNHEY and SVGAGI. CDR3 DNA sequence: TGTGCCAGCAGTTACTCGCTCGGGGGAACTAACTATGGCTACACCTTC. This codes for CASSYSLGGTNYGYTF.

Many counts were recorded for this clonotype. The chain uses TRBV30 and TRBJ2-1; TRBD1 is a possible D gene (5 bases). The germline CDR1 and CDR2 sequences are GTSNPN and SVGIG (reference sequence). V was pared by 6 bases and J by 0 bases, with 9 bases between. There are 13 residues in the CDR3. The DNA of the CDR3 is TGTGCCTGTGCGACAGACTCCTACAATGAGCAGTTCTTC. It specifies CACATDSYNEQFF. The full variable domain, completed using reference TRBV30 and TRBJ2-1, is SQTIHQWPATLVQPVGSPLSLECTVEGTSNPNLYWYRQAAGRGLQLLFYSVGIGQISSEVPQNLSASRPQDRQFILSSKKLLLSDSGFYLCACATDSYNEQFFGPGTRLTVL.

The V call is TRBV7-3, the J call TRBJ2-2; tentatively, D is TRBD2 (6 bases). Trimming took 0 bases from V and 3 from J, leaving 8 bases between them. Germline values: CDR1 SGHTA, CDR2 FQGTGA. CDR3 length: 15 amino acids. The chain's CDR3 is CASSLTGGDTGELFF. In nucleotides, the CDR3 is TGTGCCAGCAGCTTAACTGGAGGGGACACCGGGGAGCTGTTTTTT. The variable domain in full, with the rest retrieved from reference TRBV7-3 and TRBJ2-2, is GAGVSQTPSNKVTEKGKYVELRCDPISGHTALYWYRQSLGQGPEFLIYFQGTGAADDSGLPNDRFFAVRPEGSVSTLKIQRTERGDSAVYLCASSLTGGDTGELFFGEGSRLTVL.

The rearrangement links TRBV28 to TRBJ2-3; 7 bases map to TRBD1. In germline, CDR1 is MDHEN, CDR2 SYDVKM. V gave up 1 base and J gave up 1 base; unmatched junction bases: 5. The length of the CDR3 is 16 residues. The CDR3 nucleotides are TGTGCCAGCAGTTTATTAGGGGGCCAGGGCACAGATACGCAGTATTTT. Translation: CASSLLGGQGTDTQYF.

This clonotype has ten or more counts. This sequence joins TRBV4-1 and TRBJ2-7; D not certain. This CDR3 is 13 amino acids long. V lost 3 bases to trimming and J lost 5 bases, with 11 bases between them. CDR1 and CDR2 (germline): MGHRA, YSYEKL. The CDR3 spells CASSHRSAHEQYF. In nucleotides, the CDR3 is TGCGCCAGCAGCCATCGGTCGGCCCACGAGCAGTACTTC.

This clonotype came up a few times. The chain is built from TRBV5-6 and TRBJ2-5; 7 nucleotides align to TRBD1. Losses at the gene ends were 4 bases for V and 5 bases for J; bases not matched to a gene: 11. This CDR3 spans 15 amino acids. CDR1 is SGHDT, CDR2 YYEEEE, per germline. The CDR3 here is CASSLRLGGMETQYF. Written as DNA, the CDR3 is TGTGCCAGCAGCCTGCGCCTAGGGGGCATGGAGACCCAGTACTTC. Variable domain in full (rest from reference TRBV5-6 and TRBJ2-5): DAGVTQSPTHLIKTRGQQVTLRCSPKSGHDTVSWYQQALGQGPQFIFQYYEEEERQRGNFPDRFSGHQFPNYSSELNVNALLLGDSALYLCASSLRLGGMETQYFGPGTRLLVL.

Comment on this clonotype: The limits of the CDR3 on the DNA are not certain, so only TCRdb's listed CDR3 is given. This chain joins TRBV7-9 and TRBJ2-3; the D segment call TRBD1 is taken from the table without a DNA check. Looked up from germline, CDR1 is SEHNR and CDR2 is FQNEAQ (reference sequence). The CDR3 has 15 amino acids, counting both end residues. The CDR3 spells CASSSFGQGSDTQCF.

The chain joins TRBV14 to TRBJ1-1; D is ambiguous. The CDR3 runs 15 residues. V lost 2 bases to trimming and J lost 4 bases, with 14 bases between them. Germline-derived CDR1 and CDR2 are SGHDN and FVKESK. CDR3 in DNA: TGTGCCAGCAGCCAAATAGAAGGGTTGAGCACTGAAGCTTTCTTT. Its translation: CASSQIEGLSTEAFF.

This clonotype has a handful of counts. The chain is built from TRBV10-1 and TRBJ2-5; the match to TRBD1 covers 7 bases. CDR1 and CDR2 from the germline V gene are WNHNN and SYGVQD (reference sequence). The length of the CDR3 is 14 residues. V lost 5 bases to trimming and J lost 1 base; unmatched junction nucleotides: 4. This CDR3 reads CASSMDRLQETQYF. CDR3 bases: TGCGCCAGCAGTATGGACAGGCTCCAAGAGACCCAGTACTTC.